Listed below are T cell receptor beta chains from one sample, sequenced in a study of shared clonotypes between healthy human individuals. Clones were sequenced by immunoSEQ multiplex PCR, and TCRdb holds only the in-frame ones, with some missing. The sample carries 2 million to 2.5 million clones, approximately 93% recorded once. The sequenced material came from naive CD4+ T cells from PBMCs. These receptors all stem from a man in his late teens or twenties in good health. Some clones in this sample may be carry-over from other donors' samples. The conserved cysteine and the conserved F or W are not part of the CDR3 here. Each record gives: J gene, clone size, V gene, CDR3 protein. Clone size is given for some rows only: seen once, a few or many times, or a class if the clone is expanded.

>TRBJ1-4|.|TRBV19
ASRMGQRGLTANEKLF
>TRBJ1-1|.|TRBV6-5
ASSSNREGAEAF
>TRBJ1-3|.|TRBV2
ASRERGPGNTIY
>TRBJ1-5|once|TRBV6-1
ASSATGGSNQPQH
>TRBJ1-1|.|TRBV2
ASSAGVDTEAF
>TRBJ2-5|.|TRBV27
ASKIIAGDQETQY
>TRBJ2-1|.|TRBV7-3
ASTPAGWNNEQF
>TRBJ2-2|.|TRBV7-2
ASSLLVTGELF
>TRBJ2-1|.|TRBV13
ASTRGGARSYNEQF
>TRBJ2-7|.|TRBV25-1
ASRGQADYEQY
>TRBJ2-7|.|TRBV28
ASRPGTSGGYEQY
>TRBJ1-1|.|TRBV11-3
ASSLGGRQGKNTEAF
>TRBJ2-5|.|TRBV9
ASSVGAGLGTAQY
>TRBJ1-5|few|TRBV27
ASSPTGGNQPQH
>TRBJ1-1|.|TRBV2
ASSEYQGNTEAF
>TRBJ2-3|few|TRBV7-9
ASSLDASTDTQY
>TRBJ2-2|.|TRBV11-2
ASSRDSGGELF
>TRBJ2-4|.|TRBV6-6
ASSYSIELLALQY
>TRBJ2-1|.|TRBV29-1
SADRDYNEQF
>TRBJ2-7|.|TRBV19
ASSIRQGTSYEQY
>TRBJ2-5|.|TRBV4-2
ASSQGSETQY
>TRBJ2-7|.|TRBV15
ATSRDSGPYEQY
>TRBJ1-4|.|TRBV4-3
ASSQDLVLNRLF
>TRBJ2-7|once|TRBV28
ASSYGLGGLGEQY
>TRBJ2-3|.|TRBV6-1
ASRPYHNTDTQY
>TRBJ1-2|.|TRBV6-1
ASSKSQGSDGYT
>TRBJ1-5|.|TRBV5-4
ASSLMTGDSNQPQH
>TRBJ2-3|.|TRBV6-1
ASSEIAGQFTDTQY
>TRBJ2-3|.|TRBV13
ASSPPRASGRRDTQY
>TRBJ2-5|once|TRBV5-5
ASSLFFVASGVQETQY
>TRBJ1-5|once|TRBV7-8
ASSLASSNQPQH
>TRBJ2-7|.|TRBV5-1
ASSMRLAGVNEQY
>TRBJ2-5|.|TRBV10-3
AISGGTSAPQETQY
>TRBJ2-2|once|TRBV7-3
ASSLGQGATGELF
>TRBJ1-4|.|TRBV7-9
ASSFGGNEKLF
>TRBJ1-3|.|TRBV9
ASSTPFGGSGNTIY
>TRBJ2-5|few|TRBV30
AWSSGQGGYQETQY